Listed below are T cell receptor beta chains from one sample, sequenced in a study of cytomegalovirus exposure and HLA in healthy donors. Profiled with immunoSEQ multiplex PCR; TCRdb holds only in-frame clones, not every one. This table lists approximately 130,000 clones. Sequencing was done on a sample of PBMCs. These receptors all come from a woman aged 55-75 years in good health and CMV-seronegative. Both conserved end residues are trimmed from each CDR3. Each record gives: CDR3 protein, V gene.

cdr3_aa: AISDGRSTDTQY
v_call: TRBV10-3

cdr3_aa: ASSRRGQGAGEQY
v_call: TRBV19

cdr3_aa: ASSEAGGLTDTQY
v_call: TRBV6-1

cdr3_aa: ASSLDIENEQY
v_call: TRBV11-3

cdr3_aa: ASSELLTSSQETQY
v_call: TRBV28

cdr3_aa: ASSTRTATDTQY
v_call: TRBV19

cdr3_aa: ASSLSGGNEKLF
v_call: TRBV28

cdr3_aa: ASSLARDEF
v_call: TRBV2

cdr3_aa: ASSLRTGGTEAF
v_call: TRBV4-1

cdr3_aa: SVEGQGAVDTQY
v_call: TRBV29-1

cdr3_aa: ASSSWTRGARTQY
v_call: TRBV6-6

cdr3_aa: ASSGGLRREQF
v_call: TRBV7-3

cdr3_aa: ASSPRLAGGSDTQY
v_call: TRBV11-2

cdr3_aa: ASTPDGLAPDTQY
v_call: TRBV7-2

cdr3_aa: ASSSTPGQGTYEQY
v_call: TRBV6-5

cdr3_aa: ASSPRTGGGNEQF
v_call: TRBV18

cdr3_aa: ASSLVRGSQPQH
v_call: TRBV5-5

cdr3_aa: ASSRNPGQQPQH
v_call: TRBV7-8

cdr3_aa: ASSPVGARETQY
v_call: TRBV5-4

cdr3_aa: ASSFGTGAYEQY
v_call: TRBV5-6

cdr3_aa: ASSSRRVDEQY
v_call: TRBV4-1

cdr3_aa: ASSKGCSGRGASPLH
v_call: TRBV21-1

cdr3_aa: ASSLGLAQETQY
v_call: TRBV5-4